The T cell receptor beta chain under discussion was sequenced for a study of T cells in women clearing cervical HPV infection. Study-wide background: Cases: HPV16-related CIN3 or worse on histology, 2 invasive cancers. General study points: Effector/memory and HPV-specific T cells were not isolated, and association timing is unknown. Repertoire richness, not evenness, was significantly elevated in CIN3+ cases versus controls.

The CDR3 totals 14 residues. Germline V gene sequence: CDR1 SGHDN, CDR2 FVKESK. J lost 7 bases, V lost 1 base, and 4 bases had no gene match. TCRdb's table, derived via immunoSEQ multiplex PCR, lists solely in-frame clones and lacks some. This table holds tens of thousands of clones. Comments on this clone: What it binds is not known. The read ends 3 residues early relative to the CDR3; the germline J gene fills the gap.

Cervical HPV DNA detected by MY09/MY11 PCR, typed by dot-blot. The sequencing sample was made of blood buffy coat. This TCR derives from a woman aged 18-69 years with a cervical HPV16 infection that either progressed to CIN3+ or cleared (not recorded which). The rearrangement links TRBV14 to TRBJ2-1, with 7 bases matching TRBD2. CDR3 DNA, as far as it was read: TGTGCCAGCAGCCAAGCACGGACTAGTAATGAG. As protein: CASSQARTSNE. In full, the CDR3 is CASSQARTSNEQFF.